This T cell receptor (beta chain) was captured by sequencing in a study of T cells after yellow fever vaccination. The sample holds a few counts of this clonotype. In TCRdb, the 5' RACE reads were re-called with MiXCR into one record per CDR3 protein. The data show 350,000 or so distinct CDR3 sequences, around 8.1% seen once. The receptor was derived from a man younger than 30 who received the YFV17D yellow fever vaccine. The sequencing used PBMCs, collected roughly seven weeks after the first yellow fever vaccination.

CDR3 loop: CSALGQGGSDTQYF. The CDR3, as DNA: TGCAGTGCCCTGGGACAGGGGGGGTCAGATACGCAGTATTTT. The gene calls are TRBV20-1 and TRBJ2-3, with TRBD1 identical over 11 bases. V dropped 6 bases and J dropped 4; count of bases not matched to a gene: 6. This CDR3 region has 14 residues. Germline V lookup: CDR1 DFQATT, CDR2 SNEGSKA (reference sequence).